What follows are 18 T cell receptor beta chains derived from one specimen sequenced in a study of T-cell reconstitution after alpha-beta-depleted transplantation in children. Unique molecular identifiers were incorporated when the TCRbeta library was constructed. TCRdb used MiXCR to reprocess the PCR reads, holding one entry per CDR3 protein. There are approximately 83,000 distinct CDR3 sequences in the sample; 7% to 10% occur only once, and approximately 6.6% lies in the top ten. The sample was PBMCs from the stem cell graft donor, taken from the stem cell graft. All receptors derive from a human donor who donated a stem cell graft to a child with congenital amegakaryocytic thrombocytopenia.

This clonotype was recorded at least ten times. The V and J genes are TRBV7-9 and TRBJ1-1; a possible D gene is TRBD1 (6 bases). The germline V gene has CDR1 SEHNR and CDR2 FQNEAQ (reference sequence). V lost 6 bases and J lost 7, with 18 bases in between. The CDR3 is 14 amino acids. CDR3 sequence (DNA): TGTGCCAGCAGGCTCCCACAGGGTTTAAGTGAAGCTTTCTTT. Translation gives CASRLPQGLSEAFF.

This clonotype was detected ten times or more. Here the CDR3 reads CSARAGHLSYNSPLHF. DNA for the CDR3: TGCAGTGCTAGGGCCGGGCACCTCTCCTATAATTCACCCCTCCACTTT. The chain couples TRBV20-1 to TRBJ1-6; the D is unclear. The CDR3 sequence is 16 residues long. Germline CDR1 reads DFQATT; CDR2 reads SNEGSKA (reference sequence). Trimming took 3 bases from V and 0 from J, leaving 12 bases between them.

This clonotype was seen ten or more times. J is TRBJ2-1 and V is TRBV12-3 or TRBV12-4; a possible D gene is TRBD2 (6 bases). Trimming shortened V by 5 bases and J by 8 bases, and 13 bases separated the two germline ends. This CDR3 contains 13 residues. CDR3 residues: CASSPLRGDEQFF. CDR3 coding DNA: TGTGCCAGCAGTCCATTACGCGGGGATGAGCAGTTCTTC.

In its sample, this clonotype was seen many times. CDR3 sequence reads: CASSLRLQETQYF. In DNA, the CDR3 is TGCGCCAGCAGCTTGAGGTTGCAGGAGACCCAGTACTTC. The chain employs TRBV5-1 and TRBJ2-5; the D is unclear. Trimming shortened V by 1 base and J by 5 bases, and 9 bases separated the two germline ends. Germline-derived CDR1 and CDR2 are SGHRS and YFSETQ. The CDR3 is made up of 13 amino acids.

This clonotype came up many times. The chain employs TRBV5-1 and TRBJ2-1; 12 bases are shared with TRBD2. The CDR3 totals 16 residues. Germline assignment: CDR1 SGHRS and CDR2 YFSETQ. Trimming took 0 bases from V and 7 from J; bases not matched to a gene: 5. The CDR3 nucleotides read TGCGCCAGCAGCTTGGTTCTAGCGGGAGGGCCTAATGAGCAGTTCTTC. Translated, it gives CASSLVLAGGPNEQFF.

In nucleotides, the CDR3 is TGCAGTGTCGGGAGAGCCTACGAGCAGTACTTC. It is translated as CSVGRAYEQYF. The V gene is TRBV20-1, the J gene TRBJ2-7; possibly TRBD2 for D (6 bases). Germline lookup yields CDR1 DFQATT and CDR2 SNEGSKA (reference sequence). V lost 7 bases and J lost 2, with 9 bases in between. The CDR3 is 11 amino acids.

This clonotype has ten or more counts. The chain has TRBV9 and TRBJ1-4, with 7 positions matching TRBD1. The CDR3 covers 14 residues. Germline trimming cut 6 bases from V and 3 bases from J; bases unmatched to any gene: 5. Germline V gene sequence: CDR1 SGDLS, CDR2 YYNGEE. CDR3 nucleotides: TGTGCCAGCAAAGGGGGACAGCCTAATGAAAAACTGTTTTTT. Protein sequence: CASKGGQPNEKLFF.

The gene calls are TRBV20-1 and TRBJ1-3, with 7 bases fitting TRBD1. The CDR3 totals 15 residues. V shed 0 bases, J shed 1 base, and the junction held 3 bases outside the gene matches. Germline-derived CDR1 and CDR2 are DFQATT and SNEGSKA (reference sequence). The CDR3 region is CSAREGTASGNTIYF. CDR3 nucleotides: TGCAGTGCTAGAGAGGGGACAGCGTCTGGAAACACCATATATTTT.

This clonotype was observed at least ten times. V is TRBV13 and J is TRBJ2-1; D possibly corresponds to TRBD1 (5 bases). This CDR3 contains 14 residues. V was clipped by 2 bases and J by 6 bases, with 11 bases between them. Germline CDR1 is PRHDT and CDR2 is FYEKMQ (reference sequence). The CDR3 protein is CASSLFSGINEQFF. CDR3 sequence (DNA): TGTGCCAGCAGCTTATTCTCAGGGATCAATGAGCAGTTCTTC.

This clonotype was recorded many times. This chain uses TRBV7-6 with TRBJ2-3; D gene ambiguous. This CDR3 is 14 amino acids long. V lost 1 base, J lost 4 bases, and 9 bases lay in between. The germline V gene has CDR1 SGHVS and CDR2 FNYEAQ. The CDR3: CASSLVGEADTQYF. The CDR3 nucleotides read TGTGCCAGCAGCTTAGTCGGCGAGGCAGATACGCAGTATTTT.

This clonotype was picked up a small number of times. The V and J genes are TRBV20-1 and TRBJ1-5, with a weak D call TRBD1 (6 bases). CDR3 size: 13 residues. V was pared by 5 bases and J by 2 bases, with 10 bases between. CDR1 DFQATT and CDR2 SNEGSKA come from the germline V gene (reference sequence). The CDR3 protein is CSAVPGGNQPQHF. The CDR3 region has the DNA TGCAGTGCTGTCCCAGGGGGCAATCAGCCCCAGCATTTT.

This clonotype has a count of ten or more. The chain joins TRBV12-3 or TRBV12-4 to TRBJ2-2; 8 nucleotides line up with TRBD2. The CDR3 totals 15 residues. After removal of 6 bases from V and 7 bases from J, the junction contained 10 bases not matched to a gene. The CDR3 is CASRGYSGTGGELFF. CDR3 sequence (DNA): TGTGCCAGCAGGGGCTATAGCGGGACTGGCGGGGAGCTGTTTTTT.

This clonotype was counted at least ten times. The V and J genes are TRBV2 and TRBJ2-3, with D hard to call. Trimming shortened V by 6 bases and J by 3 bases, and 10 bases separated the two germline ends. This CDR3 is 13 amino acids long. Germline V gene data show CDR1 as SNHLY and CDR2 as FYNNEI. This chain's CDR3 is CASRDSATDTQYF. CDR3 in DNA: TGTGCCAGCAGAGATAGTGCGACAGATACGCAGTATTTT.

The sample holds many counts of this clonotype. CDR3 nucleotide sequence: TGCGCCAGCAGCCGTTCTCCAGCTAGCACAGATACGCAGTATTTT. Protein: CASSRSPASTDTQYF. This chain connects TRBV5-1 to TRBJ2-3; no clear D. This CDR3 has 15 amino acids. V dropped 4 bases and J dropped 0 bases, with 12 bases sitting between them. Germline V gene lookup returns CDR1 SGHRS and CDR2 YFSETQ.

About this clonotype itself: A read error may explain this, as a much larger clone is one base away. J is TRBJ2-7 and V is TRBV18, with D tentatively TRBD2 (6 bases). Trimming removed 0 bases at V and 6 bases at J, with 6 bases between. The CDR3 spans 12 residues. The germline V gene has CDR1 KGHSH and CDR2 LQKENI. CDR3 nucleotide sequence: TGTGCCAGCTCACCACCGGGGGGCGAGCAGTACTTC. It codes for CASSPPGGEQYF.

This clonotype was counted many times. CDR3 sequence reads: CASSSSGESYQETQYF. Here the CDR3 DNA reads TGTGCCAGCAGTTCTAGCGGAGAATCGTACCAAGAGACCCAGTACTTC. The rearrangement links TRBV12-3 or TRBV12-4 to TRBJ2-5; 7 bases map to TRBD2. This CDR3 is 16 amino acids long. Trimming at V came to 4 bases and at J to 0 bases, leaving 8 bases not matched to a gene.

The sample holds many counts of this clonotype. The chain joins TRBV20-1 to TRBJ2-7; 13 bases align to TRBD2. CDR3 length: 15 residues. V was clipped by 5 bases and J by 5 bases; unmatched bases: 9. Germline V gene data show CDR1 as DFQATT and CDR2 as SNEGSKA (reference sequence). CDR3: CSAPTRLAGGDEQYF. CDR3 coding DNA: TGCAGTGCTCCCACTAGACTAGCGGGGGGCGACGAGCAGTACTTC.

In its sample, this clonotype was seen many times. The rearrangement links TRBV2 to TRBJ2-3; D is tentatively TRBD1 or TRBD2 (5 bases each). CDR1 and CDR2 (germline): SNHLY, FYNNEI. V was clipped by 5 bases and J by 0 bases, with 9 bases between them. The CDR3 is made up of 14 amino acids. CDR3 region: CASSWDGSTDTQYF. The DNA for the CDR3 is TGTGCCAGCAGTTGGGACGGCAGCACAGATACGCAGTATTTT.